This T cell receptor beta chain was sequenced for a study of early T cells in non-severe SARS-CoV-2 infection. Trimming stripped 2 bases from V and 1 base from J, with 6 bases between. This CDR3 is built from 13 residues. Germline values: CDR1 KGHSH, CDR2 LQKENI. cDNA molecules, individually, were tagged with unique molecular identifiers. TCRdb re-analysed the 5' RACE reads in MiXCR, keeping a single row per CDR3 protein. The sample consists of 55,000 to 70,000 distinct CDR3 sequences, about 12% of them appearing once. This clonotype appeared a few times. This sequence originates from an adult who was a healthcare worker with PCR-confirmed SARS-CoV-2 infection or an uninfected control (not recorded which). The donor label of this sample is uncertain. The sequencing here drew on whole blood, taken at baseline. The chain couples TRBV18 to TRBJ2-7; tentative D call: TRBD1 (5 bases). CDR3 amino acids: CASSPDSSYEQYV. The DNA of the CDR3 is TGTGCCAGCTCACCAGACAGTTCCTACGAGCAGTACGTC.